This T cell receptor beta chain was observed in a study of identical twins. Findings of the study overall: Surplus twin overlap in beta out-of-frame sequences was less pronounced. Alpha sequences out of frame and shared by twins had excess low generation probability.

TCRdb recomputed calls from the 5' RACE reads with MiXCR, one row per CDR3 protein. There are some 500,000 distinct CDR3 sequences in the sample; approximately 9.6% occur only once, and 2.5% to 3% lies in the top ten. This clonotype came up a few times. Its antigen is as yet unknown. This sample was shared with a second study, whose subject was yellow fever vaccine responses in identical twins.

Sequencing was performed on PBMCs. The sequence derives from a woman younger than 30 in good health.

CDR3 bases: TGCAGTGCTCCCTCGGGGGGTGGCGGCTACACCTTC. Amino acids: CSAPSGGGGYTF. This rearrangement joins TRBV20-1 to TRBJ1-2; maybe TRBD1 (5 bases). Looked up from germline, CDR1 is DFQATT and CDR2 is SNEGSKA (reference sequence). V was pared by 5 bases and J by 8 bases, with 15 bases between. The CDR3 consists of 12 residues.